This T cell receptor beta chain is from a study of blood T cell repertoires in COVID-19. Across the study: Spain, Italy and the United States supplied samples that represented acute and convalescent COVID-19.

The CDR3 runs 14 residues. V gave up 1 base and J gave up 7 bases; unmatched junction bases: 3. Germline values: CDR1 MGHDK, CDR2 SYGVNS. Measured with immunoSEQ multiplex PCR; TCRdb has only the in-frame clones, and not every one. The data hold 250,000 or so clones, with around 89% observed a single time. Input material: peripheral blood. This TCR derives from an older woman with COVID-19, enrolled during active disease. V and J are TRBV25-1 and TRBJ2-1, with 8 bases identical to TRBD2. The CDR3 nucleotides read TGTGCCAGCAGTGAATCGGGCGGGGGGAATGAGCAGTTCTTC. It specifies CASSESGGGNEQFF. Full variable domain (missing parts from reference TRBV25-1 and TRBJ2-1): EADIYQTPRYLVIGTGKKITLECSQTMGHDKMYWYQQDPGMELHLIHYSYGVNSTEKGDLSSESTVSRIRTEHFPLTLESARPSHTSQYLCASSESGGGNEQFFGPGTRLTVL.